Listed below are T cell receptor beta chains from one sample, sequenced in a study of breast tumors, draining lymph nodes, adjacent tissues. A single record per CDR3 protein comes from TCRdb applying MiXCR to the multiplex PCR reads. The sample includes around 300,000 distinct CDR3 sequences, around 31% of them seen just once. The sample was axillary lymph node tissue. The receptors were gathered from a female donor with breast cancer. Some clones in this sample may be carry-over from other donors' samples. Each CDR3 is given with its conserved first and last residue. The D gene is left open where the match is weak. Not all rows give a size; the values are once, few, many and, for expanded clones, a class.

j_call | clone_size | v_call | d_call | cdr3_nt | cdr3_aa
TRBJ1-5 | many | TRBV7-9 | . | TGTGCCAGCAGCTTAACGGGGCAGGGAGATCAGCCCCAGCATTTT | CASSLTGQGDQPQHF
TRBJ2-1 | many | TRBV19 | . | TGTGCCAGTAGTATCCAAAAGGGGAGCTCCTACAATGAGCAGTTCTTC | CASSIQKGSSYNEQFF
TRBJ2-4 | . | TRBV20-1 | . | TGCAGTGCCGAGGACCGAGGCATTCAGTACTTC | CSAEDRGIQYF
TRBJ1-2 | many | TRBV24-1 | . | TGTGCCACCAGTGGGCCGGACAGAAACTATGGCTACACCTTC | CATSGPDRNYGYTF
TRBJ1-5 | few | TRBV6-2/TRBV6-3 | . | TGTGCCAGCAGTCCCTTGCAACAGGGCCCCAATCAGCCCCAGCATTTT | CASSPLQQGPNQPQHF
TRBJ1-3 | . | TRBV10-3 | TRBD1 | TGTGCCATCAGTGAAGGGGGGGGACAGGCCTTCTCTGGAAACACCATATATTTT | CAISEGGGQAFSGNTIYF
TRBJ2-1 | many | TRBV7-9 | . | TGTGCCAGCAGATCAAATAGGGGGTTGCAGGGCTCCTACAATGAGCAGTTCTTC | CASRSNRGLQGSYNEQFF
TRBJ2-7 | many | TRBV2 | TRBD1 | TGTGCCACGCGGACAGGGTCCTCCTACGAGCAGTACTTC | CATRTGSSYEQYF
TRBJ1-2 | many | TRBV2 | . | TGTGCCAGCAGCGCTCAGGGGACCTATGGCTACACCTTC | CASSAQGTYGYTF
TRBJ2-5 | . | TRBV20-1 | . | TGCAGTGCTGGGTCCAGGGTGGGGGAAGAGACCCAGTACTTC | CSAGSRVGEETQYF
TRBJ2-1 | many | TRBV20-1 | TRBD2 | TGCAGTGCGGCCAATCCACGACTAGCGGGGTACAATGAGCAGTTCTTC | CSAANPRLAGYNEQFF
TRBJ1-5 | many | TRBV6-5 | . | TGTGCCAGCAGTTACTTAGAGGACAGTCAGAATCAGCCCCAGCATTTT | CASSYLEDSQNQPQHF
TRBJ2-3 | . | TRBV5-6 | . | TGTGCCAGCAGCTGGGAGCGGGCGGGTGGAGATACGCAGTATTTT | CASSWERAGGDTQYF
TRBJ2-7 | . | TRBV5-4 | TRBD1 | TGTGCCAGCAGCTTTCGAGGGACAGTTTCCTACGAGCAGTACTTC | CASSFRGTVSYEQYF
TRBJ1-1 | . | TRBV11-2 | . | TGTGCCAGCAGAGAAAGGGTCACGGCGAGGAACACTGAAGCTTTCTTT | CASRERVTARNTEAFF
TRBJ2-5 | many | TRBV7-3 | TRBD2 | TGTGCCAGCAGCCCTACTAGCGGTGCGGCCTCGCGAGAGACCCAGTACTTC | CASSPTSGAASRETQYF
TRBJ2-2 | many | TRBV5-8 | . | TGTGCCAGCAGCTTTAGGGGAAACACCGGGGAGCTGTTTTTT | CASSFRGNTGELFF
TRBJ2-7 | many | TRBV12-3/TRBV12-4 | TRBD2 | TGTGCCAGTTCTAGCGGATCCTACGAGCAGTACTTC | CASSSGSYEQYF
TRBJ1-3 | many | TRBV5-8 | . | TGTGCCAGCAGCTTGTCCGTTGGAAACACCATATATTTT | CASSLSVGNTIYF
TRBJ2-1 | many | TRBV20-1 | . | TGCAGTGCTAGGACCTTCAATGAGCAGTTCTTC | CSARTFNEQFF
TRBJ1-1 | . | TRBV20-1 | . | TGCAGTGCTAGAGGACCAATGAACACTGCAGCTTTCTTT | CSARGPMNTAAFF
TRBJ2-5 | . | TRBV5-5 | . | TGTGCCAGCAGCTTCGAACCGACTTCAACTTGGGGGGAGACCCAGTACTTC | CASSFEPTSTWGETQYF
TRBJ1-1 | few | TRBV5-1 | . | TGCGCCAGCAGCTTGGTTGAGCCCAACACTGAAGCTTTCTTT | CASSLVEPNTEAFF
TRBJ2-3 | . | TRBV11-3 | TRBD2 | TGTGCCAGCAGCTTAACCCCGCCGGGACTAGCGGGAGCGACAGATACGCAGTATTTC | CASSLTPPGLAGATDTQYF
TRBJ1-6 | many | TRBV28 | . | TGTGCCAGCAGTTTATACGCAGGGAGGTCACCCCTCCACTTT | CASSLYAGRSPLHF
TRBJ1-2 | many | TRBV12-3/TRBV12-4 | TRBD1 | TGTGCCAGCAGTTTTACCCTGGTGGCAGGGGGCCTTGGCTACACCTTC | CASSFTLVAGGLGYTF
TRBJ1-4 | . | TRBV7-9 | . | TGTGCCAGCAGCCCCCCGGGACTAGCGAACAATGAAAAACTGTTTTTT | CASSPPGLANNEKLFF
TRBJ2-2 | . | TRBV27 | . | TGTGCCAGCAGTACACTAGGGGTCAACGCCGGGGAGCCGTTTTTT | CASSTLGVNAGEPFF
TRBJ2-7 | few | TRBV18 | TRBD1 | TGTGCCAGCTCACGCCGGGACAGGGTGGGCGAGCAGTACTTC | CASSRRDRVGEQYF
TRBJ1-5 | many | TRBV3-1 | . | TGTGCCAGCAGCCAAGATCTGAGGGGGCCCCAGCATTTT | CASSQDLRGPQHF
TRBJ2-6 | . | TRBV11-2 | . | TGTGCCAGCAGCTTAGTTTCGCAGGGCGCTGATACAACTGGGGCCAACGTCCTGACTTTC | CASSLVSQGADTTGANVLTF
TRBJ2-5 | . | TRBV11-2 | . | TGTGCCAGCAGCTTAGAACACCAAGAGACCCAGTACTTC | CASSLEHQETQYF
TRBJ2-7 | many | TRBV20-1 | . | TGCAGTGCCAGTCGACAAGGGATGGACGAGCAGTACTTC | CSASRQGMDEQYF
TRBJ1-2 | many | TRBV5-8 | . | TGTGCCAGCAGCATAGCAGCCTCCTATGGCTACACCTTC | CASSIAASYGYTF
TRBJ2-2 | many | TRBV29-1 | TRBD2 | TGCAGCGCCGGCCGGCTAGCGGGCGGTGCGAACACCGGGGAGCTGTTTTTT | CSAGRLAGGANTGELFF
TRBJ1-5 | many | TRBV12-3/TRBV12-4 | . | TGTGCCAGCAGTTTCGGTCCGAAGAATCAGCCCCAGCATTTT | CASSFGPKNQPQHF
TRBJ2-3 | . | TRBV24-1 | TRBD2 | TGTGCCACCAGTGACGCTGGGGGCGTAGCGGGAGCGGCTATGGATGAGCAGTACTTT | CATSDAGGVAGAAMDEQYF
TRBJ1-2 | many | TRBV10-3 | . | TGTGCCATCAGTGAGCGTGGTAGTCCCAACTATGGCTACACCTTC | CAISERGSPNYGYTF
TRBJ2-3 | . | TRBV6-6 | . | TGTGCCAGCAGCCGGGGGTATGGCACAGATACGCAGTATTTT | CASSRGYGTDTQYF
TRBJ2-5 | many | TRBV12-5 | . | TGTGCTAGTGGTTTGGTACTAATGGGAGCGGAGACCCAGTACTTC | CASGLVLMGAETQYF
TRBJ1-1 | few | TRBV11-2 | TRBD1 | TGTGCCAGCAGCGCCAGGGGGCGGGTCACTGAAGCTTTCTTT | CASSARGRVTEAFF
TRBJ1-1 | . | TRBV30 | . | TGTGCCTGGAGTGTTCTGGTTTTGGGGAACACTGAAGCTTTCTTT | CAWSVLVLGNTEAFF
TRBJ2-1 | many | TRBV24-1 | TRBD1 | TGTGCCACCAGCTCACCGGGACAGGGCTACAATGAGCAGTTCTTC | CATSSPGQGYNEQFF
TRBJ2-1 | few | TRBV3-1 | . | TGTGCCAGCAGCCAAGTTACGAGAGGGAATGAGCAGTTCTTC | CASSQVTRGNEQFF
TRBJ1-4 | many | TRBV12-3/TRBV12-4 | . | TGTGCCAGCAGTTTGTGGGACGAAAAACTGTTTTTT | CASSLWDEKLFF
TRBJ2-7 | many | TRBV11-2 | TRBD2 | TGTGCCAGCAGCTTAAGGCGGGAGTCTTCGTACGAGCAGTACTTC | CASSLRRESSYEQYF
TRBJ2-2 | many | TRBV4-1 | . | TGCGCCAGCAGCCAAGAGGGGTTAGTGACCGGGGAGCTGTTTTTT | CASSQEGLVTGELFF
TRBJ1-6 | many | TRBV30 | . | TGTGCCTGGAGTCTGGGGAACTCCTATAATTCACCCCTCCACTTT | CAWSLGNSYNSPLHF
TRBJ2-7 | many | TRBV20-1 | TRBD2 | TGCAGTGCTACCGGGACTAGCGGACGTTGGGAGCAGTACTTC | CSATGTSGRWEQYF
TRBJ2-1 | many | TRBV7-3 | . | TGTGCCAGCAGCTTAACTGGGGGAGCCGCCTACAATGAGCAGTTCTTC | CASSLTGGAAYNEQFF
TRBJ1-2 | . | TRBV28 | TRBD1 | TGTGCCAGCAGTTTACCCGCGTACAGGGGTAACTATGGCTACACCTTC | CASSLPAYRGNYGYTF
TRBJ2-7 | many | TRBV7-9 | . | TGTGCCAGCAGCCCAGGCGGGCGGCCCCTGGGGAGCCACGAGCAGTACTTC | CASSPGGRPLGSHEQYF
TRBJ2-3 | many | TRBV13 | TRBD1 | TGTGCCAGCAGCCCTCGGGACAGACCCACAGATACGCAGTATTTT | CASSPRDRPTDTQYF
TRBJ2-7 | . | TRBV5-4 | TRBD2 | TGTGCCAGCAGCTCGGCGGGGAGGGCCTCCTACGAGCAGTACTTC | CASSSAGRASYEQYF
TRBJ1-5 | many | TRBV29-1 | TRBD1 | TGCAGCGTTGATTCAGGGGGAGGTCAGCCCCAGCATTTT | CSVDSGGGQPQHF
TRBJ2-7 | many | TRBV7-2 | TRBD2 | TGTGCCAGCAGCTTACAGCAAACTAGCGGCTCCTACGAGCAGTACTTC | CASSLQQTSGSYEQYF
TRBJ2-1 | many | TRBV15 | . | TGTGCCACCAGCAGAGACCCCCTTGCTGGTAAGCAGTTCTTC | CATSRDPLAGKQFF